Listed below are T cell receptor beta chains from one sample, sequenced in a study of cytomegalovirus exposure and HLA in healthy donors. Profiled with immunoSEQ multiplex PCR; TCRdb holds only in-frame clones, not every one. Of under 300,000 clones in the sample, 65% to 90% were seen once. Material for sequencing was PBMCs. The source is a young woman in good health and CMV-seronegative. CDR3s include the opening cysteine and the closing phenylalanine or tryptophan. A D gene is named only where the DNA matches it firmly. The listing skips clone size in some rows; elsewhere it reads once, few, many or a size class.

CDR3 protein: CSVERDTQYF
CDR3 DNA: TGCAGCGTTGAGCGGGATACGCAGTATTTT
V gene: TRBV29-1
CDR3 length: 10
D gene: NA
J gene: TRBJ2-3
clone size: NA

CDR3 protein: CASSPRNNYPNEQFF
CDR3 DNA: TGTGCCAGCAGTCCACGAAATAACTATCCCAATGAGCAGTTCTTC
V gene: TRBV6-6
CDR3 length: 15
D gene: NA
J gene: TRBJ2-1
clone size: NA

CDR3 protein: CAWSVGTLNTEAFF
CDR3 DNA: TGTGCCTGGAGCGTCGGGACATTGAACACTGAAGCTTTCTTT
V gene: TRBV30
CDR3 length: 14
D gene: NA
J gene: TRBJ1-1
clone size: NA

CDR3 protein: CAWSVQGDGYTF
CDR3 DNA: TGTGCCTGGAGTGTACAGGGAGATGGCTACACCTTC
V gene: TRBV30
CDR3 length: 12
D gene: NA
J gene: TRBJ1-2
clone size: NA

CDR3 protein: CASSLTREGGYTF
CDR3 DNA: TGTGCCAGCAGCTTAACCCGGGAGGGTGGCTACACCTTC
V gene: TRBV7-9
CDR3 length: 13
D gene: NA
J gene: TRBJ1-2
clone size: NA

CDR3 protein: CASSPTPGGVQPQHF
CDR3 DNA: TGTGCCAGCAGTCCAACCCCCGGGGGGGTGCAGCCCCAGCATTTT
V gene: TRBV6-1
CDR3 length: 15
D gene: NA
J gene: TRBJ1-5
clone size: NA

CDR3 protein: CASSFRTGSFEAFF
CDR3 DNA: TGCGCCAGCAGCTTCCGGACAGGATCGTTCGAAGCTTTCTTT
V gene: TRBV5-1
CDR3 length: 14
D gene: TRBD1
J gene: TRBJ1-1
clone size: NA

CDR3 protein: CASSPPRTERDYEQYF
CDR3 DNA: TGTGCCAGCTCACCACCCCGGACAGAACGGGACTACGAGCAGTACTTC
V gene: TRBV18
CDR3 length: 16
D gene: NA
J gene: TRBJ2-7
clone size: NA

CDR3 protein: CASSSLQGAMAYTF
CDR3 DNA: TGTGCCAGCAGTTCCCTCCAGGGGGCTATGGCGTACACCTTC
V gene: TRBV28
CDR3 length: 14
D gene: TRBD1
J gene: TRBJ1-2
clone size: NA

CDR3 protein: CASSSEGRRGQPQHF
CDR3 DNA: TGTGCCAGCAGTTCGGAGGGACGACGAGGTCAGCCCCAGCATTTT
V gene: TRBV27
CDR3 length: 15
D gene: NA
J gene: TRBJ1-5
clone size: NA

CDR3 protein: CASSDGTGFYSNQPQHF
CDR3 DNA: TGTGCCAGCAGCGACGGGACAGGTTTTTATAGCAATCAGCCCCAGCATTTT
V gene: TRBV9
CDR3 length: 17
D gene: TRBD1
J gene: TRBJ1-5
clone size: NA

CDR3 protein: CASGLSTWDGYTF
CDR3 DNA: TGTGCCAGCGGGCTCTCGACATGGGATGGCTACACCTTC
V gene: TRBV6-1
CDR3 length: 13
D gene: NA
J gene: TRBJ1-2
clone size: NA

CDR3 protein: CAISDLTGKGYTF
CDR3 DNA: TGTGCCATCAGTGACCTGACAGGGAAAGGCTACACCTTC
V gene: TRBV10-3
CDR3 length: 13
D gene: TRBD1
J gene: TRBJ1-2
clone size: NA

CDR3 protein: CAAGVRGISYEQYF
CDR3 DNA: TGTGCCGCCGGGGTTCGGGGGATATCCTACGAGCAGTACTTC
V gene: TRBV6-1
CDR3 length: 14
D gene: NA
J gene: TRBJ2-7
clone size: once

CDR3 protein: CASSDSGRPNQPQHF
CDR3 DNA: TGTGCCAGCAGTGACTCTGGCAGGCCCAATCAGCCCCAGCATTTT
V gene: TRBV6-4
CDR3 length: 15
D gene: NA
J gene: TRBJ1-5
clone size: NA

CDR3 protein: CASSIGTGYEQYF
CDR3 DNA: TGTGCCAGCAGTATCGGGACAGGGTACGAGCAGTACTTC
V gene: TRBV2
CDR3 length: 13
D gene: TRBD1
J gene: TRBJ2-7
clone size: NA

CDR3 protein: CASSFLLATRSAGNTIYF
CDR3 DNA: TGCGCCAGCAGCTTCTTGTTGGCAACACGCTCTGCTGGAAACACCATATATTTT
V gene: TRBV5-1
CDR3 length: 18
D gene: NA
J gene: TRBJ1-3
clone size: once

CDR3 protein: CASSLDREGGYTF
CDR3 DNA: TGTGCCAGCAGCCTAGACAGGGAAGGTGGCTACACCTTC
V gene: TRBV7-9
CDR3 length: 13
D gene: TRBD1
J gene: TRBJ1-2
clone size: NA

CDR3 protein: CASSSPSVAAQYF
CDR3 DNA: TGTGCCAGCAGCTCACCCTCCGTTGCGGCCCAGTACTTC
V gene: TRBV7-2
CDR3 length: 13
D gene: NA
J gene: TRBJ2-5
clone size: NA

CDR3 protein: CASSPDTNTEAFF
CDR3 DNA: TGTGCCAGCAGCCCAGATACGAACACTGAAGCTTTCTTT
V gene: TRBV11-2
CDR3 length: 13
D gene: NA
J gene: TRBJ1-1
clone size: NA

CDR3 protein: CASSPQGGGGTDTQYF
CDR3 DNA: TGTGCCAGCTCCCCACAAGGCGGGGGTGGCACAGATACGCAGTATTTT
V gene: TRBV18
CDR3 length: 16
D gene: TRBD2
J gene: TRBJ2-3
clone size: NA

CDR3 protein: CASSQEEGSYGYTF
CDR3 DNA: TGCGCCAGCAGCCAAGAAGAGGGAAGCTATGGCTACACCTTC
V gene: TRBV4-3
CDR3 length: 14
D gene: NA
J gene: TRBJ1-2
clone size: NA

CDR3 protein: CASSEALSGAAPRKQYF
CDR3 DNA: TGTGCCAGCAGTGAAGCGCTTTCAGGAGCGGCCCCAAGGAAGCAGTACTTC
V gene: TRBV6-1
CDR3 length: 17
D gene: NA
J gene: TRBJ2-7
clone size: NA

CDR3 protein: CASSQEGQGWDTEAFF
CDR3 DNA: TGTGCCAGCAGCCAGGAGGGACAGGGATGGGACACTGAAGCTTTCTTT
V gene: TRBV2
CDR3 length: 16
D gene: TRBD1
J gene: TRBJ1-1
clone size: NA

CDR3 protein: CASSFPGLGGGTQYF
CDR3 DNA: TGTGCCAGCAGTTTTCCGGGACTGGGGGGAGGTACGCAGTATTTT
V gene: TRBV27
CDR3 length: 15
D gene: NA
J gene: TRBJ2-3
clone size: once

CDR3 protein: CASSLGPGDYGYTF
CDR3 DNA: TGCGCCAGCAGCTTGGGCCCGGGGGACTATGGCTACACCTTC
V gene: TRBV5-1
CDR3 length: 14
D gene: NA
J gene: TRBJ1-2
clone size: few